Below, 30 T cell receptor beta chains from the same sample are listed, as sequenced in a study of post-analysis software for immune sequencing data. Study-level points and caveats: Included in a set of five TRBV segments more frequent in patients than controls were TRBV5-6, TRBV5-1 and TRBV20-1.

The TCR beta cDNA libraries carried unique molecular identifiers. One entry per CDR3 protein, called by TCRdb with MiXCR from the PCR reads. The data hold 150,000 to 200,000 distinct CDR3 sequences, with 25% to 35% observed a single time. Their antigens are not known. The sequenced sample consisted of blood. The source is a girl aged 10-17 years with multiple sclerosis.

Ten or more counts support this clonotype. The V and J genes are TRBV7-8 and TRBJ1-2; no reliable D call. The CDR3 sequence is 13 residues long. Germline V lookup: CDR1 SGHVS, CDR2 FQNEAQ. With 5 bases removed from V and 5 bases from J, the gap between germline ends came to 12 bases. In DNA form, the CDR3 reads TGTGCCAGCAGCCAGGACCTCCCTTATGGCTACACCTTC. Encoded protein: CASSQDLPYGYTF.

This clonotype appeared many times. The CDR3 nucleotides are TGCGCCAGCAGCTTGGCCAGTGAGCAGTTCTTC. This codes for CASSLASEQFF. V and J are TRBV5-1 and TRBJ2-1; the D is unclear. V shed 0 bases and J shed 9 bases, with 4 bases lying between them. CDR1 and CDR2 from the germline V gene are SGHRS and YFSETQ. This CDR3 region has 11 residues. Full variable domain (remainder filled in from reference TRBV5-1 and TRBJ2-1): KAGVTQTPRYLIKTRGQQVTLSCSPISGHRSVSWYQQTPGQGLQFLFEYFSETQRNKGNFPGRFSGRQFSNSRSEMNVSTLELGDSALYLCASSLASEQFFGPGTRLTVL.

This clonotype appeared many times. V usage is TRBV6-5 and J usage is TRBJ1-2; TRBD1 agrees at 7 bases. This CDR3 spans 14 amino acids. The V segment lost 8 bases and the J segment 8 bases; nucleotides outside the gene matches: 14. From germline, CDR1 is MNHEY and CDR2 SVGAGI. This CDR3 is CASRLNPDRLGYTF. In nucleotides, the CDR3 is TGTGCCAGCCGACTCAACCCGGACAGGCTAGGCTACACCTTC.

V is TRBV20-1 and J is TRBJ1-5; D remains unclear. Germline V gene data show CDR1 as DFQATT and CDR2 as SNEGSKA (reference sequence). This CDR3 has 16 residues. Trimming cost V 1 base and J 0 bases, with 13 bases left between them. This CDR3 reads CSARGTAGYSNQPQHF. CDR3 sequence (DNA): TGCAGTGCTAGAGGCACGGCGGGCTATAGCAATCAGCCCCAGCATTTT.

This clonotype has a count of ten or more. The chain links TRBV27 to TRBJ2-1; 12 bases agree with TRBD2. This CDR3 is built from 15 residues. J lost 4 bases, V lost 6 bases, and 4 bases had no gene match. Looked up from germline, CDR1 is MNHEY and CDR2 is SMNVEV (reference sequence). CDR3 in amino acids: CASSAGTSGYNEQFF. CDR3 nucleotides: TGTGCCAGCAGCGCCGGGACTAGCGGGTACAATGAGCAGTTCTTC.

CDR3: CASSIGAGIGNIQYF. The CDR3 nucleotides read TGTGCCAGCAGCATAGGGGCCGGGATAGGAAACATTCAGTACTTC. This rearrangement joins TRBV9 to TRBJ2-4; D may correspond to TRBD1 or TRBD2 (5 bases each). Trimming removed 4 bases from V and 6 bases from J, with 17 bases in between. The CDR3 totals 15 residues. Germline V gene data show CDR1 as SGDLS and CDR2 as YYNGEE. The full variable domain, completed using reference TRBV9 and TRBJ2-4, is DSGVTQTPKHLITATGQRVTLRCSPRSGDLSVYWYQQSLDQGLQFLIQYYNGEERAKGNILERFSAQQFPDLHSELNLSSLELGDSALYFCASSIGAGIGNIQYFGAGTRLSVL.

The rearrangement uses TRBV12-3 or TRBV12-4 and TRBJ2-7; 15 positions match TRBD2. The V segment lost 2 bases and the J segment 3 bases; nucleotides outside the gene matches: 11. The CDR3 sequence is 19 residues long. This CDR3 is CASSLFPGLAGGGHYEQYF. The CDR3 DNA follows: TGTGCCAGCAGTTTATTCCCGGGACTAGCGGGAGGTGGCCACTACGAGCAGTACTTC.

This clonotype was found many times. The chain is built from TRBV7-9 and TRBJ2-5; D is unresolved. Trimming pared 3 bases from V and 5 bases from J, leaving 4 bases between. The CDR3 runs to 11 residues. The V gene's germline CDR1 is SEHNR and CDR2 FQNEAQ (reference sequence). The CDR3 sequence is CASSFPETQYF. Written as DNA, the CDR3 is TGTGCCAGCAGCTTCCCGGAGACCCAGTACTTC.

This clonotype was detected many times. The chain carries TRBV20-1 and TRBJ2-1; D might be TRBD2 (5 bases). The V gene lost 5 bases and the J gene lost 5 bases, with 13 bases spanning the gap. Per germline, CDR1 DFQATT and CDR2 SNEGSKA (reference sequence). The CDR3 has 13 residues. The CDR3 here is CSASLEADNEQFF. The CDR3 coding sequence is TGCAGTGCTTCTCTCGAAGCGGACAATGAGCAGTTCTTC.

The CDR3 spells CASSTRTSAPSTDTQYF. The CDR3 nucleotides read TGTGCCAGCAGCACAAGGACTAGCGCTCCGTCCACAGATACGCAGTATTTT. The chain couples TRBV7-6 to TRBJ2-3, with TRBD2 identical over 9 bases. Unmatched junction bases numbered 11, after V lost 5 bases and J lost 2 bases. CDR3 length: 17 residues. In germline, CDR1 is SGHVS, CDR2 FNYEAQ.

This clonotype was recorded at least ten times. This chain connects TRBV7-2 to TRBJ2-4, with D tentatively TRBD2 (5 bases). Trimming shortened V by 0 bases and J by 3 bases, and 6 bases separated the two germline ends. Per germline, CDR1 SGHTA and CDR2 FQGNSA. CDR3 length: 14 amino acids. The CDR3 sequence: CASSLAGVKNIQYF. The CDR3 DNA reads TGTGCCAGCAGCTTAGCGGGAGTCAAAAACATTCAGTACTTC.

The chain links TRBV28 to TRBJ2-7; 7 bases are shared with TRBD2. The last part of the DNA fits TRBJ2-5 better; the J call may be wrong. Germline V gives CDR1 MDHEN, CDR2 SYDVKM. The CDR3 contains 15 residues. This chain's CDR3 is CASNPLLGGRETQYF. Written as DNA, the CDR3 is TGTGCCAGCAACCCCCTGCTGGGCGGGAGAGAGACCCAGTACTTC.

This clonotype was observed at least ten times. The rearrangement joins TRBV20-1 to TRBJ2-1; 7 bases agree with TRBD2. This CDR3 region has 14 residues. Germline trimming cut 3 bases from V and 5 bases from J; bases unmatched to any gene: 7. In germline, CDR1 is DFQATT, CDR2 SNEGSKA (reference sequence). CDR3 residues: CSASWRLADNEQFF. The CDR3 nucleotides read TGCAGTGCTAGTTGGAGGCTAGCGGACAATGAGCAGTTCTTC.

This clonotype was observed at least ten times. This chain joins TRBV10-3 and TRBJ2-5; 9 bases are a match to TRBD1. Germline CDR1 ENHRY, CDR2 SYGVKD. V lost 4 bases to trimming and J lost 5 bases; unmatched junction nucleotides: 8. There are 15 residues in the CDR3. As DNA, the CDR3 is TGTGCCATCAGTGCGACAGGGGGTGAGGGGGAGACCCAGTACTTC. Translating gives CAISATGGEGETQYF.

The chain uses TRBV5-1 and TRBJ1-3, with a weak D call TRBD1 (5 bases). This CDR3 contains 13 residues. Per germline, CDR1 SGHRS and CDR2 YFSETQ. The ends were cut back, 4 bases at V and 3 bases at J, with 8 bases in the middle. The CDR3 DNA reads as TGCGCCAGCAGCATCGACAGTGGAAACACCATATATTTT. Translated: CASSIDSGNTIYF. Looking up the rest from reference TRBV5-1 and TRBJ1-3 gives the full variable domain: KAGVTQTPRYLIKTRGQQVTLSCSPISGHRSVSWYQQTPGQGLQFLFEYFSETQRNKGNFPGRFSGRQFSNSRSEMNVSTLELGDSALYLCASSIDSGNTIYFGEGSWLTVV.

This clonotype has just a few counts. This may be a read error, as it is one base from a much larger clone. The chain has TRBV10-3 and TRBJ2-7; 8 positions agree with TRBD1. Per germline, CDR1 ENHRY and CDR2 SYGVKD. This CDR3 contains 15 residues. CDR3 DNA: TGTGCCATCAGTGACCCTCGGACAGGGATCTACGAGCTGTACTTC. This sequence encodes CAISDPRTGIYELYF.

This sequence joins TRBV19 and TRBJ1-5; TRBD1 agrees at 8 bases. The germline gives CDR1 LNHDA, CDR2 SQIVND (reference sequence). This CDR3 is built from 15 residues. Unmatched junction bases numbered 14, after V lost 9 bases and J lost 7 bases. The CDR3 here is CASQNLDRVRQPQHF. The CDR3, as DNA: TGTGCCAGCCAAAACCTGGACAGGGTAAGACAGCCCCAGCATTTT.

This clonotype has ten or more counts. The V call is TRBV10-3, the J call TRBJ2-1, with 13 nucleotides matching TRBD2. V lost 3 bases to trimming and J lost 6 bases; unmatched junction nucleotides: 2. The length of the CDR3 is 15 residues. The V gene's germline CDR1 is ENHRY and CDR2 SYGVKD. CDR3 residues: CAISELAGGSNEQFF. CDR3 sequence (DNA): TGTGCCATCAGTGAACTAGCGGGAGGGTCCAATGAGCAGTTCTTC.

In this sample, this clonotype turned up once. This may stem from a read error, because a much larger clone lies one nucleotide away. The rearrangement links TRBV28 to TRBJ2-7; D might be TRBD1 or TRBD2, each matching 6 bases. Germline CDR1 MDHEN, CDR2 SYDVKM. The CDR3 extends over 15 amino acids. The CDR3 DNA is TGTGCCAGCAGTACAAGGAGGGGGAACACCTACAAGCAGTACTTC. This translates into CASSTRRGNTYKQYF.

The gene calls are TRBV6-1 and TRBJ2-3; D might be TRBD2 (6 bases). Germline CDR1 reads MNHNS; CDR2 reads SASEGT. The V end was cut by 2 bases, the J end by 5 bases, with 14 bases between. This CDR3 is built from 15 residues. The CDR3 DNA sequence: TGTGCCAGCAGTGAAAGGGCGGCTAGCGTAGATACGCAGTATTTT. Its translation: CASSERAASVDTQYF.

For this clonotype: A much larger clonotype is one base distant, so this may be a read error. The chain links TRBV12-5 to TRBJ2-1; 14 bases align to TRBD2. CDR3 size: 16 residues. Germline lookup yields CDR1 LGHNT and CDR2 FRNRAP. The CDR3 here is CASGSPGLAGEDEQVF. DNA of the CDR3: TGTGCTAGTGGTTCGCCGGGACTAGCGGGAGAAGATGAGCAGGTCTTC. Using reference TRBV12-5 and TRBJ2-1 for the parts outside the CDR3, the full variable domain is DARVTQTPRHKVTEMGQEVTMRCQPILGHNTVFWYRQTMMQGLELLAYFRNRAPLDDSGMPKDRFSAEMPDATLATLKIQPSEPRDSAVYFCASGSPGLAGEDEQVFGPGTRLTVL.

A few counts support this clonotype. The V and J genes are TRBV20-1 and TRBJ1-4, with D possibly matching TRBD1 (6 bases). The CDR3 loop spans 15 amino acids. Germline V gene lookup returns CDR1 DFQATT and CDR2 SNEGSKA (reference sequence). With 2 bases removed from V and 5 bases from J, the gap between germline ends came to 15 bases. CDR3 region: CSARNPQGGNEKLFF. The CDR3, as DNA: TGCAGTGCTAGAAATCCACAGGGAGGGAATGAAAAACTGTTTTTT.

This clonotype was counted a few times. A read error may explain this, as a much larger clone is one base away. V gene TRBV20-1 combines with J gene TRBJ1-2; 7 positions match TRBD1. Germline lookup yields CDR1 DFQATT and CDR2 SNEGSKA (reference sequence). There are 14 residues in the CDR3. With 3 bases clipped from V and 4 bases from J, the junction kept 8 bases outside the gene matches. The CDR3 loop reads CSASPTGHGYGYTF. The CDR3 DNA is TGCAGTGCTAGTCCGACAGGGCACGGCTATGGCTACACCTTC.

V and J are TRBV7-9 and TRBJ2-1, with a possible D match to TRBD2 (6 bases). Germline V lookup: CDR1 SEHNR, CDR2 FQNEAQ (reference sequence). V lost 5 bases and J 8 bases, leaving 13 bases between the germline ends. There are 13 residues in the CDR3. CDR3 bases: TGTGCCAGCAGCCCCCCGGGAGAGGATGAGCAGTTCTTC. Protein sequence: CASSPPGEDEQFF.

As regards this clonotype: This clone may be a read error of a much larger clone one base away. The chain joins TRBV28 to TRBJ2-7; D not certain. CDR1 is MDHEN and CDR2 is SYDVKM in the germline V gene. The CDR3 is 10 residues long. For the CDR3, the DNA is TGTGCGGTCGGATCCTACGAGCAGTACTTC. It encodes CAVGSYEQYF.

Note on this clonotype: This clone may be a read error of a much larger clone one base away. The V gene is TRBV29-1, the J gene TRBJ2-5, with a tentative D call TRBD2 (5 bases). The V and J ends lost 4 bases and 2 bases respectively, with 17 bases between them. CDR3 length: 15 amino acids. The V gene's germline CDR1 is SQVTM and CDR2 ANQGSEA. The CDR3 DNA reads TGCAGCGTTGGAGATATCGGTCGGGGACAAGAGACCCAGTACTTC. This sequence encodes CSVGDIGRGQETQYF.

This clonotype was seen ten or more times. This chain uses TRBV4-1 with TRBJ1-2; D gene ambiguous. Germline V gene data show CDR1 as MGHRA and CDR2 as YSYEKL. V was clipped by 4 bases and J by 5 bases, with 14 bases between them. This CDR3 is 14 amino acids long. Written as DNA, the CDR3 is TGCGCCAGCAGCCCAGTCTACGGGTCGTATGGCTACACCTTC. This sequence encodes CASSPVYGSYGYTF.

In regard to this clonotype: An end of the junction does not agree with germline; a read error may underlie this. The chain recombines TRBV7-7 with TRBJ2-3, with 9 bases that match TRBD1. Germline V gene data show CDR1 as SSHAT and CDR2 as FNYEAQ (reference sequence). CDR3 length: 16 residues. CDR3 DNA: TGTGCTAGCAGCCCGGGACAGGGTTTGGGCACAGATACGCAGTATTTT. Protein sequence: CASSPGQGLGTDTQYF.

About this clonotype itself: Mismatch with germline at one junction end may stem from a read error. The CDR3 DNA is TGTGCCAGCAGCCAAGTCTGGGGTTCACCACTCCACTTT. This gives the protein CASSQVWGSPLHF. The chain recombines TRBV14 with TRBJ1-6; D not resolved. The length of the CDR3 is 13 residues. CDR1 is SGHDN and CDR2 is FVKESK in the germline V gene.

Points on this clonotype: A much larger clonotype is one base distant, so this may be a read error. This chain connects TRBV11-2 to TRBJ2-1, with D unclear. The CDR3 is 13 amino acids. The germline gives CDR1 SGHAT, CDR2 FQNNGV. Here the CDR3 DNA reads TGTGCCAGCAGCTACGGAGACTTCAATGGGCAGTTCTTC. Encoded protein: CASSYGDFNGQFF.